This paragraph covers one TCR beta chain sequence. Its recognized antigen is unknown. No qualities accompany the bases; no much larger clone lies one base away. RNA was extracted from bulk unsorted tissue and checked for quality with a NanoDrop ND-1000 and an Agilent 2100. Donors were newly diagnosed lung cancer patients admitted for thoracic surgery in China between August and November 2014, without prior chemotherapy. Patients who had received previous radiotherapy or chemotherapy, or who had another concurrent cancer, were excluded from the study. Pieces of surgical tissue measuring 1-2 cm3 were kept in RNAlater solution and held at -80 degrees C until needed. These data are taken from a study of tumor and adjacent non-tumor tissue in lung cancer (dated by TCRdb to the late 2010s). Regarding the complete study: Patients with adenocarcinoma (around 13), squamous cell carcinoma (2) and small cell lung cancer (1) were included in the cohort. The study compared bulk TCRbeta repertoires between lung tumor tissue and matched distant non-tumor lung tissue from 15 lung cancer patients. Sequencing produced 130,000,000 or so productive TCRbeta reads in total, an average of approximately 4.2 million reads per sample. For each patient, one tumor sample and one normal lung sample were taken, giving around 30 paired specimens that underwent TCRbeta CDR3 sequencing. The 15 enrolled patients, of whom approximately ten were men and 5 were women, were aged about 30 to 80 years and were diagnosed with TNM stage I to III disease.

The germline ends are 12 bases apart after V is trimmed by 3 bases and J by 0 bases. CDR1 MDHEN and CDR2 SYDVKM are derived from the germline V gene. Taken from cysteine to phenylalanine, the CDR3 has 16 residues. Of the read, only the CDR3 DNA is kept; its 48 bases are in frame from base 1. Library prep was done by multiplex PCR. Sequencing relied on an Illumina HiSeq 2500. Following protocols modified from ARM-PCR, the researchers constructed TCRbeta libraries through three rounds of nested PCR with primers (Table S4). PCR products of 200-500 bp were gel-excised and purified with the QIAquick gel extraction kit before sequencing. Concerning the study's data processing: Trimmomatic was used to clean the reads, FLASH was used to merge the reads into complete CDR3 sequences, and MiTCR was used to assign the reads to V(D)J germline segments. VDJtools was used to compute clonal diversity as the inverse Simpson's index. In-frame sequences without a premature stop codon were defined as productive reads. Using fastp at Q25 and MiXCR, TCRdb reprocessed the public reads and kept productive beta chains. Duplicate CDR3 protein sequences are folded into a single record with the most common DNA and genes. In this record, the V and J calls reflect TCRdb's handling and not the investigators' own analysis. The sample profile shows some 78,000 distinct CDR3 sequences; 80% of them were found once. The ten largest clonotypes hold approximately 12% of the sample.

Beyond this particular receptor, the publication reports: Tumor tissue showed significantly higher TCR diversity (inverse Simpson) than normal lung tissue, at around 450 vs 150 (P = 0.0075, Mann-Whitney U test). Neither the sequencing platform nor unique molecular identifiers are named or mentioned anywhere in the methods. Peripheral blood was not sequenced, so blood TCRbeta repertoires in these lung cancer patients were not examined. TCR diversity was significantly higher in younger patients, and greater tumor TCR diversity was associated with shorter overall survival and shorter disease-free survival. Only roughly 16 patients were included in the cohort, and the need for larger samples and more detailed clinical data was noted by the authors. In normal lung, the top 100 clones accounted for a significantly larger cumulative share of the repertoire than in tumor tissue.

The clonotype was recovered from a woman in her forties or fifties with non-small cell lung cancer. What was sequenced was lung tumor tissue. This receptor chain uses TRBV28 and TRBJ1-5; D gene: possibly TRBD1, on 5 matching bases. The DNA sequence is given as TGTGCCAGCAGTTTGCTAGGGGCAGCTAGCAATCAGCCCCAGCATTTT. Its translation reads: CASSLLGAASNQPQHF.